This TCR beta chain was observed in a study of blood T cell repertoires in COVID-19. Participants spanned ages about 18 to 100 years and resided in roughly 26 US areas. The authors' processing: Cell counts per sample came from amplifying reference gene primers. The method was immunoSEQ multiplex PCR; TCRdb's version includes in-frame clones alone and lacks a portion of them. The V and J calls and clone size come from that table; D and trimming were worked out from the DNA. This sample carries over 150,000 clones, around 80% of them seen once, and the ten largest clones take more than 5.5%. Germline CDR1 is MNHNS and CDR2 is SASEGT. This CDR3 region has 14 residues. J gave up 2 bases and V 4 bases, and 2 bases lay outside the gene matches.

The source is a man over 45 who had recovered from COVID-19. The chain uses TRBV6-1 and TRBJ2-7; 10 bases are shared with TRBD2. Specimen: PBMCs or T cells enriched from blood (not recorded which). DNA of the CDR3: TGTGCCAGCAGTGGCAGCGGGGGGGCCTACGAGCAGTACTTC. Amino acid sequence: CASSGSGGAYEQYF.